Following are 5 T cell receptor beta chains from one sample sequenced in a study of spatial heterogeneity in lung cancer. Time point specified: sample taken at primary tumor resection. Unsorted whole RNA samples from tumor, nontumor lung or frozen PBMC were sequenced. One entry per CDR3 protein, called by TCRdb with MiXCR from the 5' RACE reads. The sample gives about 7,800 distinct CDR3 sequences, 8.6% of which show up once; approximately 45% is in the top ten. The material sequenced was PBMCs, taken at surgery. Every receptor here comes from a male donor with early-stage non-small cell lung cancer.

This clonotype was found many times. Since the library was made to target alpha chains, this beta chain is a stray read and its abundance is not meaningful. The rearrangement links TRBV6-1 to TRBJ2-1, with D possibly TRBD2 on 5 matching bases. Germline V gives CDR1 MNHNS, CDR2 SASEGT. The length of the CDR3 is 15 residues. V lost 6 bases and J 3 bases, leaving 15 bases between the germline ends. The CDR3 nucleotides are TGTGCCAGCAGGGAAAGCGGAGCCCTCTACAATGAGCAGTTCTTC. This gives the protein CASRESGALYNEQFF.

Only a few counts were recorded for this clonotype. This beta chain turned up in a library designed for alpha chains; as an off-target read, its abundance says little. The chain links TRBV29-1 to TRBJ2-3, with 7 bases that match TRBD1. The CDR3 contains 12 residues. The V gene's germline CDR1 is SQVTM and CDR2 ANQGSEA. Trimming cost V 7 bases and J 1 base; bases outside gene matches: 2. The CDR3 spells CSGQGGTDTQYF. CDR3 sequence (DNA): TGCAGCGGTCAGGGGGGCACAGATACGCAGTATTTT.

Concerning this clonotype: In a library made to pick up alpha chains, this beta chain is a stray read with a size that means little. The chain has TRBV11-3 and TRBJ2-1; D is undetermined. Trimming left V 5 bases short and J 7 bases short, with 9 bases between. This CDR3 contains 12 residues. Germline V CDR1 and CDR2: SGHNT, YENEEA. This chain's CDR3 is CASSPWENEQFF. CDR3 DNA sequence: TGTGCCAGCAGCCCCTGGGAAAATGAGCAGTTCTTC.

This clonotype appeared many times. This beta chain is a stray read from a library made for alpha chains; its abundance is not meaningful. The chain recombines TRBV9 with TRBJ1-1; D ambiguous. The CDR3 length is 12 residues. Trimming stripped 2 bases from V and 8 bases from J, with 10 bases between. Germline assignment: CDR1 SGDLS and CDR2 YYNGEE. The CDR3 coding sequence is TGTGCCAGCAGCGTCCGTCGGAAAGAAGCTTTCTTT. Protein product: CASSVRRKEAFF.

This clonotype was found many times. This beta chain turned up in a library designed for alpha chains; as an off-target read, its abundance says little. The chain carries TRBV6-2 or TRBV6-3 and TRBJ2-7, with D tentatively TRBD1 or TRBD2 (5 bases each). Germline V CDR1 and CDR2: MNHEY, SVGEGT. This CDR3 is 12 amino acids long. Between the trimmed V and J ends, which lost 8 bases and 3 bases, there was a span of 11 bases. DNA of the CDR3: TGTGCCAGCCGGGGACGGTTCTACGAGCAGTACTTC. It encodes CASRGRFYEQYF.